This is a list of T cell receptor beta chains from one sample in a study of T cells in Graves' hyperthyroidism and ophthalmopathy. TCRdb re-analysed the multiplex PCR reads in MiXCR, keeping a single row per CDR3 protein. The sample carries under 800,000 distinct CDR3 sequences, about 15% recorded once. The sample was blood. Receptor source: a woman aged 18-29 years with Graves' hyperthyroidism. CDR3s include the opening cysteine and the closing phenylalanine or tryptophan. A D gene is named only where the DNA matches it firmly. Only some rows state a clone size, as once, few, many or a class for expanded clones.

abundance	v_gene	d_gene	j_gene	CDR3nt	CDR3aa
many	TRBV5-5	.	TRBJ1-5	TGTGCCAGCAGCTTGGTGCGGGGGCCGGGTTCGAATCAGCCCCAGCATTTT	CASSLVRGPGSNQPQHF
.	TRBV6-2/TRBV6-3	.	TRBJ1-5	TGTGCCAGCAGTTACGAAGGGGTGAGGCCCCAGCATTTT	CASSYEGVRPQHF
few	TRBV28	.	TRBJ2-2	TGTGCCAGCAGTTTTCAGTTGGTAAACACCGGGGAGCTGTTTTTT	CASSFQLVNTGELFF
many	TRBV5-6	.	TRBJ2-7	TGTGCCAGCAGCCCGGCACGGGGGATCTCCCTCTACGAGCAGTACTTC	CASSPARGISLYEQYF
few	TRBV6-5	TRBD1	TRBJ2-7	TGTGCCAGCAGTTACCCCGGGACAGGAAGCTACGAGCAGTACTTC	CASSYPGTGSYEQYF
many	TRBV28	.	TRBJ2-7	TGTGCCACGCAGGAGATTTACGAGCAGTACTTC	CATQEIYEQYF
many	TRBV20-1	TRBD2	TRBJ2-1	TGCAGTGCTCGGCTGTCCCGTTCAGGGGGGGTCAGGACTAGCGGTTACAATGAGCAGTTCTTC	CSARLSRSGGVRTSGYNEQFF
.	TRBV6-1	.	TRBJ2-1	TGTGCCAGCAGATCCCGGATGAACCACAATGAGCAGTTCTTC	CASRSRMNHNEQFF
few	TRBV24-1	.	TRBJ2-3	TGTGCCACCAGTGACCGCAAACCAGATACGCAGTATTTT	CATSDRKPDTQYF
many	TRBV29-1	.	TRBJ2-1	TGCAGCGTATCGGCCTACAATGAGCAGTTCTTC	CSVSAYNEQFF
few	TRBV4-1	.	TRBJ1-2	TGCGCCAGCAGCCAACCTGGACATTCCGGCTATGGCTACACCTTC	CASSQPGHSGYGYTF
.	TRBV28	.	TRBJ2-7	TGTGCCAGCAGACTTCCACCCTCGGGTGAGCAGTACTTC	CASRLPPSGEQYF
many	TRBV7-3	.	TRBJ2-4	TGTGCCAGCAGCTTACGACAATCGGAGGGTGGGCTATACACCCTAGCCAAAAACATTCAGTACTTC	CASSLRQSEGGLYTLAKNIQYF
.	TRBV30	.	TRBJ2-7	TGTGCCTGGAAGAGGGCGGGATCCTCCTACGAGCAGTACTTC	CAWKRAGSSYEQYF
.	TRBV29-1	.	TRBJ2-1	TGCAGCGTTGTGGAATACATATACAATGAGCAGTTCTTC	CSVVEYIYNEQFF
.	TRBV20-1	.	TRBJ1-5	TGCAGTGCTAGAGAGTCCGGCCATAGCAATCAGCCCCAGCATTTT	CSARESGHSNQPQHF
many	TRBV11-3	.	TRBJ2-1	TGTGCCAGCAGCTTTAGACCGCCGGGGTGGGATGAGCAGTTCTTC	CASSFRPPGWDEQFF
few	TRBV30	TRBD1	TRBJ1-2	TGTGCCTGGGCTACAGGGGGCGGCTCCTATGGCTACACCTTC	CAWATGGGSYGYTF
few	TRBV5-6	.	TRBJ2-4	TGTGCCAGCAGCTTTGGCACAGCCAAAAACATTCAGTACTTC	CASSFGTAKNIQYF
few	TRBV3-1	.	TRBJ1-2	TGTGCCAGCAGCCACAACAGGAGGGATGGCTACACCTTC	CASSHNRRDGYTF
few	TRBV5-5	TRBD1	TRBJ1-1	TGTGCCAGCATCAGGGGGGACACTGAAGCTTTCTTT	CASIRGDTEAFF
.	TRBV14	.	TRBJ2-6	TGTGCCAGCAGCCTCGTCCATACTGGGGCCAACGTCCTGACTTTC	CASSLVHTGANVLTF
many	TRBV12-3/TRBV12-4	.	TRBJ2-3	TGTGCCAGCAGCCGACTGGACTTTAAAGATACGCAGTATTTT	CASSRLDFKDTQYF
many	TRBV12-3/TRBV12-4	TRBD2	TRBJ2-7	TGTGCCAGCAGCCGTACTAACTACCGGGGGGACGAGCAGTACTTC	CASSRTNYRGDEQYF
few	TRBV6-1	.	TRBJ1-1	TGTGCCAGCAGTGACACCACAGGGATAGGAGCTTTCTTT	CASSDTTGIGAFF
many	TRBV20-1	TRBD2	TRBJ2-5	TGCAGTGCTAGCCGTACTAGCGGCCGGGTGACCCAGTACTTC	CSASRTSGRVTQYF
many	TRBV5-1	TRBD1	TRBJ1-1	TGCGCCAGCAGCTGGGCAGACAGGGAGGACACTGAAGCTTTCTTT	CASSWADREDTEAFF
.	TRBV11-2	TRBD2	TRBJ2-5	TGTGCCAGCAGCCTCCGACCGACTAGCGGGGTAAACTTC	CASSLRPTSGVNF
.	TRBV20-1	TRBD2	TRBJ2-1	TGCAGTGCTCAAAAAGCTAGCGGGAGAAATGAGCAGTTCTTC	CSAQKASGRNEQFF
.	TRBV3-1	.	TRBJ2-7	TGTGCCAGCACCTCCGGCGGCGGGGAGCAGTACTTC	CASTSGGGEQYF
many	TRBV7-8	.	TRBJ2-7	TGTGCCAGCAGCTTATTGGGGCTTGGGGAGCAGTACTTC	CASSLLGLGEQYF
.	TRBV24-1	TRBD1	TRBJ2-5	TGTGCCACCAGTGACCTGGGGACAGAGTTACAAGAGACCCAGTACTTC	CATSDLGTELQETQYF
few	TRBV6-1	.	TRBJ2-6	TGTGCCAGCAACCGACGGGAGACCAACGTCCTGACTTTC	CASNRRETNVLTF
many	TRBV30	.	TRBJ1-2	TGTGCCTGGAGTGAGGCGATGGGGGTCCCCAACTATGGCTACACCTTC	CAWSEAMGVPNYGYTF
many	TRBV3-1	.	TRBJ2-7	TGTGCCAGCAGCCAAGACCATGGGACATACGTTTCCTACGAGCAGTACTTC	CASSQDHGTYVSYEQYF
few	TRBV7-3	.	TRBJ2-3	TGTGCCAGCAGCCCGGGGGACTGGGGATCAGATACGCAGTATTTT	CASSPGDWGSDTQYF
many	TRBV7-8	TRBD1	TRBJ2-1	TGTGCCAGCAGCTTCGCCGGGGACAGGAACTACAATGAGCAGTTCTTC	CASSFAGDRNYNEQFF
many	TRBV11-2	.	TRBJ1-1	TGTGCCAGCAGCTTAGAAATCAACAGGTTCCGGGCTTTCTTT	CASSLEINRFRAFF
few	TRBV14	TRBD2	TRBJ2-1	TGTGCCAGCAGCGAGGGACTAGGGACCTACAATGAGCAGTTCTTC	CASSEGLGTYNEQFF
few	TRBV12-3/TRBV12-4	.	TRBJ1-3	TGTGCCAGCAGTGGGGGGCTTGGAAACACCATATATTTT	CASSGGLGNTIYF
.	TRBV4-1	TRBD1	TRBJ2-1	TGCGCCAGCAGCTGGACAGGTATCGATGAGCAGTTCTTC	CASSWTGIDEQFF
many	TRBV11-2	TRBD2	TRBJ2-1	TGTGCCAGCAGCTCATGGACTAGCGGGAGAGAATCCTACAATGAGCAGTTCTTC	CASSSWTSGRESYNEQFF